These T cell receptor beta chains were read from a single sample in a study of cytomegalovirus exposure and HLA in healthy donors. Profiling relied on immunoSEQ multiplex PCR, and the TCRdb table lists in-frame clones only, not all of them. Among tens of thousands of clones listed, just over 90% were seen once. Sequencing was carried out using PBMCs. These receptors were taken from a man aged 25 to 40 in good health and CMV-seronegative. CDR3s include the opening cysteine and the closing phenylalanine or tryptophan. A D gene is named only where the DNA matches it firmly. The listing skips clone size in some rows; elsewhere it reads once, few, many or a size class.

J | D | size | V | DNA | CDR3
TRBJ2-2 | TRBD2 | - | TRBV6-1 | TGTGCCAGCACTGACTGGCGGGGGAGTGCAGGCACCGGGGAGCTGTTTTTT | CASTDWRGSAGTGELFF
TRBJ2-3 | - | - | TRBV5-8 | TGTGCCAGCAGCGCACGAGCGGGCCAAAGCACAGATACGCAGTATTTT | CASSARAGQSTDTQYF
TRBJ1-5 | TRBD1 | - | TRBV7-9 | TGTGCCAGCAGCTTAGACGGGCCAGGGGGCCAGCCCCAGCATTTT | CASSLDGPGGQPQHF
TRBJ1-6 | TRBD1 | - | TRBV7-9 | TGTGCCAGCAGCCCCCCCGACCGGGGGACAGATTCACCCCTCCACTTT | CASSPPDRGTDSPLHF
TRBJ2-3 | - | - | TRBV27 | - | CASSSSGAAGRDRDTQYF
TRBJ2-1 | - | - | TRBV10-3 | TGTGCCATCAGTGAGTCGACTCAGCAACGTGAGCAGTTCTTC | CAISESTQQREQFF
TRBJ1-1 | - | - | TRBV6-1 | TGTGCCAGCAGTGCACAGGGTTGGGCTGAAGCTTTCTTT | CASSAQGWAEAFF
TRBJ1-2 | - | - | TRBV6-5 | TGTGCCAGCAGTTACTCGGAGCCACAGGGCTATGGCTACACCTTC | CASSYSEPQGYGYTF
TRBJ2-1 | - | - | TRBV28 | TGTGCCAGCAGTTTAGAAACAGAAATCAATGAGCAGTTCTTC | CASSLETEINEQFF
TRBJ2-2 | TRBD2 | - | TRBV7-9 | TGTGCCAGCAGGCCCCGACTAGCCTCGAACACCGGGGAGCTGTTTTTT | CASRPRLASNTGELFF
TRBJ2-3 | - | once | TRBV6-6 | TGTGCCAGCACTTCAGGGTACACAGATACGCAGTATTTT | CASTSGYTDTQYF
TRBJ2-5 | TRBD1 | - | TRBV4-1 | TGCGCCAGCAGCCACGCTAAGAACAGGGGTATCGGCGAGACCCAGTACTTC | CASSHAKNRGIGETQYF
TRBJ2-3 | - | - | TRBV5-1 | TGCGCCAGCAGCCCGACTAGGAATCAAGATACGCAGTATTTT | CASSPTRNQDTQYF
TRBJ2-1 | TRBD2 | - | TRBV5-1 | TGCGCCAGCAGCTTGGTTGGTAGGACTAGCGGGATTTCCTACAATGAGCAGTTCTTC | CASSLVGRTSGISYNEQFF
TRBJ1-5 | - | - | TRBV28 | TGTGCCAGCAGTTTATGGTACAGGGAAGTATATAGCAATCAGCCCCAGCATTTT | CASSLWYREVYSNQPQHF
TRBJ1-2 | - | - | TRBV4-2 | TGTGCCAGCAGCCAAGAGGGGAGGGACTATGGCTACACCTTC | CASSQEGRDYGYTF
TRBJ2-3 | TRBD1 | - | TRBV7-3 | TGTGCCAGCAGCTACGGACAGGGAGTAGGAGATACGCAGTATTTT | CASSYGQGVGDTQYF
TRBJ1-1 | - | - | TRBV5-4 | TGTGCCAGCCGAGGAGGCACTGAAGCTTTCTTT | CASRGGTEAFF
TRBJ2-2 | - | - | TRBV7-9 | TGTGCCAGCAGCTTGTTCCAGAACACCGGGGAGCTGTTTTTT | CASSLFQNTGELFF
TRBJ2-1 | TRBD2 | - | TRBV7-6 | TGTGCCAGCAGCCAGCAGGGACTAGTCAATGAGCAGTTCTTC | CASSQQGLVNEQFF
TRBJ1-2 | TRBD1 | - | TRBV14 | TGTGCCAGCAGCCAAGACGCGCAAAGAAGGGGGCGGAGCGGCTACACCTTC | CASSQDAQRRGRSGYTF
TRBJ2-3 | - | - | TRBV7-9 | TGTGCCAGCAGCTTAGGTGGACCTGGGAGGGGGAATGCAGATACGCAGTATTTT | CASSLGGPGRGNADTQYF
TRBJ2-6 | - | - | TRBV9 | TGTGCCAGCAGCGTAGGGGCAGCTGGGGCCAACGTCCTGACTTTC | CASSVGAAGANVLTF